This TCR beta chain was sequenced for a study of blood T cell repertoires in COVID-19. Study-wide background: The cDNA or gDNA used as material had been derived from T cells, B-cell-depleted T cells, or PBMCs.

Under the authors' procedure: Amplification with reference gene primers provided the estimates of nucleated cell counts. TCRdb keeps only in-frame clones here, not all; method: immunoSEQ multiplex PCR. That table supplies the V and J calls and clone size; D and trimming were determined from the DNA. The sample records roughly 69,000 clones, roughly four fifths being singletons. Germline V gene lookup returns CDR1 SGHVS and CDR2 FQNEAQ. CDR3 length: 17 amino acids. Trimming removed 2 bases from V and 10 bases from J, with 24 bases in between. This TCR was recovered from a human donor in a cohort sampled during active COVID-19. Sequenced material: peripheral blood. The gene calls are TRBV7-8 and TRBJ2-4, with D possibly matching TRBD1 (6 bases). The DNA of the CDR3 is TGTGCCAGCAGCTTAAATGCCCCGGACAGCAGCACTAAAATTCAGTACTTC. Translating gives CASSLNAPDSSTKIQYF.